One and the same sample provided the 19 T cell receptor beta chains below, sequenced in a study of blood T cell repertoires in COVID-19. The method was immunoSEQ multiplex PCR; TCRdb's version includes in-frame clones alone and lacks a portion of them. In the table there are 110,000 to 150,000 clones, 84% of which are singletons. Sequencing used peripheral blood. The receptors stem from a man in his sixties with active or convalescent COVID-19.

The chain couples TRBV5-5 to TRBJ1-5; D call uncertain. CDR1 and CDR2 (germline): SGHKS, YYEKEE (reference sequence). The ends were cut back, 4 bases at V and 5 bases at J, with 10 bases in the middle. The CDR3 contains 13 residues. Written as DNA, the CDR3 is TGTGCCAGCAGCCCCGCCGGGGATCAGCCCCAGCATTTT. Amino acid sequence: CASSPAGDQPQHF. Full variable domain (remainder filled in from reference TRBV5-5 and TRBJ1-5): DAGVTQSPTHLIKTRGQQVTLRCSPISGHKSVSWYQQVLGQGPQFIFQYYEKEERGRGNFPDRFSARQFPNYSSELNVNALLLGDSALYLCASSPAGDQPQHFGDGTRLSIL.

The genes are TRBV4-3 and TRBJ1-2; tentative D call: TRBD1 (5 bases). The CDR3 runs 14 residues. V shed 3 bases and J shed 7 bases, with 15 bases lying between them. In germline, CDR1 is LGHNA, CDR2 YSLEER. The CDR3 loop is CASSQSGLGGGYTF. The CDR3 bases are TGCGCCAGCAGCCAGTCAGGGCTTGGCGGTGGCTACACCTTC.

The rearrangement joins TRBV7-8 to TRBJ2-2; TRBD1 is a possible D gene (6 bases). Looked up from germline, CDR1 is SGHVS and CDR2 is FQNEAQ. The CDR3 length is 16 residues. V shed 1 base and J shed 4 bases, with 13 bases lying between them. CDR3 amino acids: CASSLGTVTFTGELFF. The CDR3 DNA reads as TGTGCCAGCAGCTTAGGGACAGTCACCTTCACCGGGGAGCTGTTTTTT.

The rearrangement uses TRBV4-3 and TRBJ1-2, with unresolved D. Looked up from germline, CDR1 is LGHNA and CDR2 is YSLEER. CDR3 length equals 15 residues. The V end was cut by 0 bases, the J end by 4 bases, with 12 bases between. This chain's CDR3 is CASSQDGREGYGYTF. Here the CDR3 DNA reads TGCGCCAGCAGCCAAGACGGGAGGGAAGGCTATGGCTACACCTTC.

With regard to this clone: Other nucleotide sequences from this sample produce the same CDR3. J is TRBJ2-5 and V is TRBV12-3 or TRBV12-4; 7 bases are shared with TRBD2. The J segment lost 4 bases and the V segment lost 1 base, leaving 0 bases of the junction unmatched. The CDR3 length is 13 residues. In DNA form, the CDR3 reads TGTGCCAGCAGTTTAGGCGGGGGAGAGACCCAGTACTTC. As protein: CASSLGGGETQYF.

This clone was detected ten times or more. Other DNA sequences of this sample code for an identical CDR3. The CDR3 nucleotides read TGTGCCAGCTCCCTTTCGGGACAGGGTGCTTATGAGCAGTACTTC. Protein: CASSLSGQGAYEQYF. The V and J genes are TRBV27 and TRBJ2-7, with TRBD1 matching over 9 bases. The CDR3 loop spans 15 amino acids. The junction had 15 bases not matched to a gene; V was cut back by 8 bases and J by 7 bases. Germline V gives CDR1 MNHEY, CDR2 SMNVEV (reference sequence).

The chain uses TRBV28 and TRBJ1-1; D is uncertain. Germline CDR1 is MDHEN and CDR2 is SYDVKM. The CDR3 runs 13 residues. Trimming took 6 bases from V and 0 from J, leaving 8 bases between them. The CDR3 region has the DNA TGTGCCAGCAGGGTGGCCTTGAACACTGAAGCTTTCTTT. It is translated as CASRVALNTEAFF. Complete variable domain (other parts from reference TRBV28 and TRBJ1-1): DVKVTQSSRYLVKRTGEKVFLECVQDMDHENMFWYRQDPGLGLRLIYFSYDVKMKEKGDIPEGYSVSREKKERFSLILESASTNQTSMYLCASRVALNTEAFFGQGTRLTVV.

V and J are TRBV2 and TRBJ1-2, with D hard to call. Germline assignment: CDR1 SNHLY and CDR2 FYNNEI. The CDR3 runs to 12 residues. V dropped 4 bases and J dropped 5 bases, with 8 bases sitting between them. The DNA for the CDR3 is TGTGCCAGCAGTGTTGCGGGGTATGGCTACACCTTC. As protein: CASSVAGYGYTF.

The chain uses TRBV13 and TRBJ1-3, with D maybe TRBD1 (5 bases). The CDR3 consists of 15 residues. Deletions cut 5 bases from V and 0 bases from J, with 11 bases between. Germline values: CDR1 PRHDT, CDR2 FYEKMQ (reference sequence). The CDR3 reads CASSTQGLSGNTIYF. The CDR3, as DNA: TGTGCCAGCAGCACGCAGGGACTCTCTGGAAACACCATATATTTT.

The chain employs TRBV27 and TRBJ2-2; 7 bases fit TRBD2. The CDR3 is 16 residues long. With V trimmed by 3 bases and J by 2 bases, 6 bases remained unmatched. CDR1 and CDR2 from the germline V gene are MNHEY and SMNVEV (reference sequence). The CDR3 DNA is TGTGCCAGCAGTTTCGGACGGGAGGTAAACACCGGGGAGCTGTTTTTT. Protein product: CASSFGREVNTGELFF.

V and J are TRBV7-2 and TRBJ2-1, with TRBD2 as a possible D gene (7 bases). This CDR3 is built from 18 residues. Germline CDR1 SGHTA, CDR2 FQGNSA. Trimming stripped 6 bases from V and 6 bases from J, with 27 bases between. The CDR3 reads CASRASGGALRASNEQFF. For the CDR3, the DNA is TGTGCCAGCAGAGCGTCTGGGGGGGCGCTTCGCGCTTCCAATGAGCAGTTCTTC.

V is TRBV19 and J is TRBJ2-4; maybe TRBD1 (6 bases). CDR1 is LNHDA and CDR2 is SQIVND in the germline V gene (reference sequence). The CDR3 covers 16 residues. V lost 5 bases and J lost 0, with 14 bases in between. The chain's CDR3 is CASSLAGALAKNIQYF. CDR3 coding DNA: TGTGCCAGTAGTTTGGCAGGGGCGCTAGCCAAAAACATTCAGTACTTC.

Only a few counts were recorded for this clone. The gene calls are TRBV4-1 and TRBJ1-5, with D perhaps TRBD1 (5 bases). CDR3 size: 17 residues. Trimming stripped 0 bases from V and 2 bases from J, with 14 bases between. The germline gives CDR1 MGHRA, CDR2 YSYEKL. As DNA, the CDR3 is TGCGCCAGCAGCCAAGAAGGCCATGGGGCAGGCAATCAGCCCCAGCATTTT. This encodes CASSQEGHGAGNQPQHF.

V and J are TRBV6-2 or TRBV6-3 and TRBJ1-5, with D tentatively TRBD1 (6 bases). Germline CDR1 reads MNHEY; CDR2 reads SVGEGT. Trimming removed 0 bases at V and 4 bases at J, with 10 bases between. CDR3 length: 15 amino acids. DNA of the CDR3: TGTGCCAGCAGTTACTCGTCAGGGGCGAATCAGCCCCAGCATTTT. This encodes CASSYSSGANQPQHF.

This chain links TRBV18 with TRBJ1-3, with D uncertain. V was cut by 3 bases and J by 0 bases, with 12 bases left in between. The CDR3 loop spans 16 amino acids. CDR1 and CDR2 from the germline V gene are KGHSH and LQKENI. This CDR3 is CASSPRAGVSGNTIYF. CDR3 sequence (DNA): TGTGCCAGCTCACCGAGGGCAGGAGTCTCTGGAAACACCATATATTTT.

This clone was seen more than once but under ten times. The rearrangement links TRBV11-3 to TRBJ1-5; D perhaps matches TRBD1 (6 bases). Germline assignment: CDR1 SGHNT and CDR2 YENEEA. The CDR3 contains 13 residues. The germline V and J ends were trimmed by 2 bases and 7 bases, with 9 bases remaining between them. The CDR3 bases are TGTGCCAGCAGCTTACAGGGGAACCAGCCCCAGCATTTT. This gives the protein CASSLQGNQPQHF. The full variable domain, completed using reference TRBV11-3 and TRBJ1-5, is EAGVVQSPRYKIIEKKQPVAFWCNPISGHNTLYWYLQNLGQGPELLIRYENEEAVDDSQLPKDRFSAERLKGVDSTLKIQPAELGDSAVYLCASSLQGNQPQHFGDGTRLSIL.

V and J are TRBV3-1 (or the pseudogene TRBV3-2) and TRBJ2-3; TRBD2 aligns across 13 bases. Germline CDR1 is LGHDT and CDR2 is YNNKEL (reference sequence). The J segment lost 4 bases and the V segment lost 4 bases, leaving 5 bases of the junction unmatched. The CDR3 extends over 16 amino acids. In DNA form, the CDR3 reads TGTGCCAGCAGCCGGACTAGCGGGAGTGGGGCAGATACGCAGTATTTT. This sequence encodes CASSRTSGSGADTQYF.

CDR3 sequence reads: CASGPPGLALGEQYF. DNA of the CDR3: TGCGCCAGCGGGCCGCCGGGACTAGCATTAGGTGAGCAGTACTTC. The chain combines TRBV5-1 with TRBJ2-7; TRBD2 aligns across 9 bases. Germline V gives CDR1 SGHRS, CDR2 YFSETQ. The V and J ends lost 7 bases and 7 bases, in that order; junction bases with no gene match: 15. CDR3 length equals 15 residues.

The chain joins TRBV7-8 to TRBJ2-2; D gene uncertain. Trimming removed 0 bases from V and 3 bases from J, with 14 bases in between. The CDR3 runs 17 residues. The germline V gene has CDR1 SGHVS and CDR2 FQNEAQ. The DNA for the CDR3 is TGTGCCAGCAGCTTAGCTGAGGAATCGACGGACACCGGGGAGCTGTTTTTT. This codes for CASSLAEESTDTGELFF.